The T cell receptor beta chain under discussion was sequenced for a study of OX40 agonist ivuxolimab in advanced cancers. Study context: The group had a mean age of 60 years, ranged from about 20 to 85, and was roughly 83% male. Two cutaneous melanoma patients and one hepatocellular carcinoma patient, three in all, had partial responses.

Points from the study as a whole: Relative to CD4+, CD8+ T cells held more expanded clones on average.

On this clone: The antigen remains unidentified.

Clones were read by immunoSEQ multiplex PCR, and TCRdb kept only the in-frame ones, dropping some. The repertoire holds 80,000 to 95,000 clones, with roughly 85% as singletons. The clonotype comes from an adult with an advanced solid tumor such as melanoma, head and neck, liver or kidney cancer. The input for sequencing was CD4+ or CD8+ T cells sorted from blood, taken in a trial of the OX40 agonist ivuxolimab.

The CDR3 is CASSMSGRRYEQYF. In DNA, the CDR3 is TGTGCCAGTAGTATGTCGGGACGACGCTACGAGCAGTACTTC. The V and J genes are TRBV19 and TRBJ2-7; D is tentatively TRBD1 or TRBD2 (5 bases each). The length of the CDR3 is 14 residues. Germline loops: CDR1 LNHDA, CDR2 SQIVND (reference sequence). Trimming pared 3 bases from V and 3 bases from J, leaving 12 bases between.